The text below deals with one T cell receptor beta chain. Its antigen is unidentified. In germline, CDR1 is MNHNS, CDR2 SASEGT. The CDR3 loop spans 15 amino acids. Deletions cut 1 base from V and 2 bases from J, with 11 bases between. This specimen comes from a study of cytomegalovirus exposure and HLA in healthy donors. Both 60 Vbeta primers and 13 Jbeta primers went into the PCR. Assay used: immunoSEQ multiplex PCR; TCRdb lists only in-frame clones, some missing. This sample has about 190,000 clones, with 75% to 85% found just once. General study findings and limits: Immune exposure information available was restricted to CMV serostatus.

This chain links TRBV6-1 with TRBJ1-2; D is unresolved. This receptor was obtained from a woman younger than 45 in good health and CMV-seropositive. Sequences were obtained from PBMCs. CDR3 sequence: CASSEGRAPNYGYTF. CDR3 bases: TGTGCCAGCAGTGAAGGGCGGGCCCCAAACTATGGCTACACCTTC.